These 24 T cell receptor beta chains share one sample of origin, sequenced in a study of T cell repertoires in aging, cancer and after chemotherapy. Amplification of TCR beta used genomic DNA extracted from peripheral blood. Multiplex touch-down PCR with TRB-A/B primers amplified rearranged V-D-J TRB sequences. TCRdb redid the calling of the multiplex PCR reads with MiXCR, one entry per CDR3 protein. Among around 12,000 distinct CDR3 sequences, roughly 20% were seen once, and the ten largest hold roughly 5.6%. The specimen was blood. The receptors stem from a human donor in good health.

In this sample, this clonotype turned up many times. The V and J genes are TRBV6-1 and TRBJ2-2; D might be TRBD1 or TRBD2, each matching 5 bases. Per germline, CDR1 MNHNS and CDR2 SASEGT. V dropped 10 bases and J dropped 3 bases, with 12 bases sitting between them. The CDR3 totals 13 residues. The CDR3 nucleotides read TGTGCCACCAAATTGGGGGACACCGGGGAGCTGTTTTTT. Protein product: CATKLGDTGELFF.

Comments on this clonotype: An end of the junction does not agree with germline; a read error may underlie this. The chain joins TRBV7-7 to TRBJ1-1; D may be TRBD1 (6 bases). This CDR3 has 13 amino acids. Germline assignment: CDR1 SSHAT and CDR2 FNYEAQ (reference sequence). The CDR3 loop reads CASSPGQITEAFF. CDR3 nucleotides: TGTGCTAGCAGCCCCGGACAGATCACTGAAGCTTTCTTT.

This clonotype is labeled as medium-sized (0.01 to 0.1%). The V call is TRBV5-6, the J call TRBJ1-2; 9 bases fit TRBD1. The CDR3 consists of 13 residues. CDR1 is SGHDT, CDR2 YYEEEE, per germline. With V trimmed by 4 bases and J by 8 bases, 6 bases remained unmatched. CDR3 nucleotide sequence: TGTGCCAGCAGCCTCGGGACAGGGTACGGCTACACCTTC. This encodes CASSLGTGYGYTF.

The gene calls are TRBV5-1 and TRBJ1-1; D remains ambiguous. This CDR3 is 13 amino acids long. V lost 2 bases to trimming and J lost 1 base, with 6 bases between them. The germline V gene encodes CDR1 SGHRS and CDR2 YFSETQ. This CDR3 reads CASSFGQNTEAFF. The DNA of the CDR3 is TGCGCCAGCAGCTTCGGGCAGAACACTGAAGCTTTCTTT.

J is TRBJ2-1 and V is TRBV6-4; the match to TRBD2 covers 11 bases. This CDR3 spans 15 amino acids. Trimming at V came to 0 bases and at J to 6 bases, leaving 1 base not matched to a gene. Germline lookup yields CDR1 MRHNA and CDR2 SNTAGT. The CDR3 bases are TGTGCCAGCAGTGACTCTAGCGGGGGGGCCAATGAGCAGTTCTTC. Amino acids: CASSDSSGGANEQFF.

The chain recombines TRBV5-1 with TRBJ2-7; 8 bases match TRBD1. The CDR3 has 13 amino acids. Germline V gives CDR1 SGHRS, CDR2 YFSETQ. V lost 4 bases, J lost 3 bases, and 3 bases stayed unmatched. In nucleotides, the CDR3 is TGCGCCAGCAGCCCGGGACAGGACTACGAGCAGTACTTC. Translated, it gives CASSPGQDYEQYF.

Relative to its sample, this clonotype is medium-sized. The V gene is TRBV19, the J gene TRBJ1-1; 10 bases match TRBD1. The trim removed 8 bases at V and 2 bases at J, leaving 2 bases unmatched. Per germline, CDR1 LNHDA and CDR2 SQIVND (reference sequence). There are 13 residues in the CDR3. CDR3 loop: CASWTGGNTEAFF. CDR3 nucleotides: TGTGCCAGTTGGACAGGGGGTAACACTGAAGCTTTCTTT.

This clonotype was counted only a few times. V and J are TRBV7-9 and TRBJ1-1; D is undetermined. This CDR3 contains 14 residues. Trimming cost V 1 base and J 2 bases, with 8 bases left between them. Germline lookup yields CDR1 SEHNR and CDR2 FQNEAQ (reference sequence). CDR3 in DNA: TGTGCCAGCAGCTTAGATTTGATTAACACTGAAGCTTTCTTT. Its translation: CASSLDLINTEAFF.

Relative to its sample, this clonotype is medium-sized (0.01 to 0.1%). The chain uses TRBV27 and TRBJ2-7; D perhaps matches TRBD1 (6 bases). This CDR3 comprises 11 residues. V was pared by 6 bases and J by 5 bases, with 8 bases between. CDR1 and CDR2 from the germline V gene are MNHEY and SMNVEV (reference sequence). CDR3 bases: TGTGCCAGCAGCAGGGGCCACGAGCAGTACTTC. It encodes CASSRGHEQYF.

This clonotype has a handful of counts. The chain couples TRBV5-1 to TRBJ1-1; TRBD1 might be the D (6 bases). Germline loops: CDR1 SGHRS, CDR2 YFSETQ. This CDR3 comprises 17 residues. With 0 bases removed from V and 0 bases from J, the gap between germline ends came to 15 bases. The CDR3 sequence is CASSLAGGGSMNTEAFF. Written as DNA, the CDR3 is TGCGCCAGCAGCTTGGCCGGAGGGGGGAGTATGAACACTGAAGCTTTCTTT.

The V gene is TRBV19, the J gene TRBJ2-1, with 10 positions matching TRBD1. The CDR3 contains 15 residues. Looked up from germline, CDR1 is LNHDA and CDR2 is SQIVND (reference sequence). Trimming at V came to 4 bases and at J to 4 bases, leaving 4 bases not matched to a gene. The CDR3 loop reads CASSTRDRGYNEQFF. Written as DNA, the CDR3 is TGTGCCAGTAGTACCCGGGACAGGGGTTACAATGAGCAGTTCTTC.

V gene TRBV7-6 combines with J gene TRBJ2-5; D is unresolved. Trimming removed 5 bases from V and 5 bases from J, with 9 bases in between. CDR1 is SGHVS and CDR2 is FNYEAQ in the germline V gene. The CDR3 length is 12 residues. CDR3 DNA sequence: TGTGCCAGCAGCCGTATGGGGGAGACCCAGTACTTC. It is translated as CASSRMGETQYF. The complete variable domain, with remaining parts taken from reference TRBV7-6 and TRBJ2-5, reads GAGVSQSPRYKVTKRGQDVALRCDPISGHVSLYWYRQALGQGPEFLTYFNYEAQQDKSGLPNDRFSAERPEGSISTLTIQRTEQRDSAMYRCASSRMGETQYFGPGTRLLVL.

This clonotype was counted only a few times. The chain employs TRBV18 and TRBJ1-1; possibly TRBD1 for D (5 bases). Trimming cost V 0 bases and J 6 bases, with 14 bases left between them. The CDR3 spans 15 residues. CDR1 is KGHSH, CDR2 LQKENI, per germline. CDR3 residues: CASSPPVVGGAEAFF. In DNA, the CDR3 is TGTGCCAGCTCACCACCGGTTGTCGGGGGGGCTGAAGCTTTCTTT.

This clonotype rates as medium-sized. This chain uses TRBV7-2 with TRBJ1-4; D unresolved. Germline V gene lookup returns CDR1 SGHTA and CDR2 FQGNSA. The CDR3 is 13 residues long. V gave up 4 bases and J gave up 8 bases, with 11 bases separating them. The CDR3 region has the DNA TGTGCCAGCAGCTCAGTTTTCGGGGAAAAACTGTTTTTT. Protein product: CASSSVFGEKLFF. Together with reference TRBV7-2 and TRBJ1-4, the CDR3 gives the full variable domain: GAGVSQSPSNKVTEKGKDVELRCDPISGHTALYWYRQSLGQGLEFLIYFQGNSAPDKSGLPSDRFSAERTGGSVSTLTIQRTQQEDSAVYLCASSSVFGEKLFFGSGTQLSVL.

Regarding this clonotype: Its ends do not fully match the called genes, so a read error is possible. The V and J genes are TRBV12-3 or TRBV12-4 and TRBJ1-1, with 7 bases lining up with TRBD1. The CDR3 spans 14 residues. The CDR3: CASKRQGMNTEAYF. CDR3 sequence (DNA): TGTGCCAGCAAAAGACAGGGAATGAACACTGAAGCTTACTTT.

By sample share, this clonotype is medium-sized. The chain recombines TRBV6-5 with TRBJ1-1; no clear D gene. V dropped 10 bases and J dropped 1 base, with 10 bases sitting between them. The CDR3 covers 12 residues. CDR1 is MNHEY, CDR2 SVGAGI, per germline. The CDR3 here is CATERGNTEAFF. The CDR3 DNA sequence: TGTGCCACCGAACGGGGGAACACTGAAGCTTTCTTT.

CDR3 region: CASSDGGATDTQYF. The CDR3 DNA follows: TGTGCCAGCAGTGACGGGGGGGCCACAGATACGCAGTATTTT. V usage is TRBV6-4 and J usage is TRBJ2-3; possibly TRBD2 for D (7 bases). V lost 2 bases and J lost 2, with 8 bases in between. The CDR3 totals 14 residues. Germline CDR1 and CDR2: MRHNA and SNTAGT.

This sequence joins TRBV20-1 and TRBJ2-5, with TRBD2 matching 8 bases. Germline V gene data show CDR1 as DFQATT and CDR2 as SNEGSKA (reference sequence). With V trimmed by 6 bases and J by 5 bases, 14 bases remained unmatched. This CDR3 is 15 amino acids long. The CDR3 bases are TGCAGTGCAGATAAGCCGGGACTAGACGTGGAGACCCAGTACTTC. It translates to CSADKPGLDVETQYF.

This clonotype is medium-sized within its sample. J is TRBJ1-1 and V is TRBV10-3, with 9 bases identical to TRBD1. The CDR3 runs 13 residues. Trimming at V came to 2 bases and at J to 6 bases, leaving 1 base not matched to a gene. Germline CDR1 ENHRY, CDR2 SYGVKD. CDR3 in amino acids: CAISERQGAEAFF. The DNA of the CDR3 is TGTGCCATCAGTGAGCGACAGGGGGCTGAAGCTTTCTTT.

This sequence joins TRBV18 and TRBJ2-6; D ambiguous. The CDR3 contains 16 residues. Germline V gene lookup returns CDR1 KGHSH and CDR2 LQKENI. Trimming removed 0 bases from V and 1 base from J, with 7 bases in between. CDR3 loop: CASSPPKDSGANVLTF. The CDR3 DNA reads TGTGCCAGCTCACCACCGAAGGATTCTGGGGCCAACGTCCTGACTTTC.

This clonotype is labeled medium-sized. This sequence joins TRBV30 and TRBJ1-5; the D is unclear. CDR1 and CDR2 from the germline V gene are GTSNPN and SVGIG (reference sequence). The CDR3 totals 12 residues. DNA of the CDR3: TGTGCTTGGTCGGGGTGGGGTCAGCCCCAGCATTTT. Protein sequence: CAWSGWGQPQHF.

This clonotype was picked up a small number of times. The chain uses TRBV5-1 and TRBJ2-2, with 7 bases fitting TRBD1. Germline values: CDR1 SGHRS, CDR2 YFSETQ. This CDR3 has 17 residues. V gave up 4 bases and J gave up 3 bases; unmatched junction bases: 12. In nucleotides, the CDR3 is TGCGCCAGCAGCCCTAGTGGAGGACAGGCCTACACCGGGGAGCTGTTTTTT. Its protein is CASSPSGGQAYTGELFF.

The chain has TRBV12-3 or TRBV12-4 and TRBJ2-7; no firm D call. The ends were cut back, 3 bases at V and 3 bases at J, with 9 bases in the middle. This CDR3 is 13 amino acids long. The CDR3 loop is CASSFGTHYEQYF. CDR3 DNA: TGTGCCAGCAGTTTCGGCACTCACTACGAGCAGTACTTC.

By frequency in the sample, this clonotype is medium-sized. The rearrangement joins TRBV11-1 to TRBJ1-4; no clear D. This CDR3 comprises 14 residues. With 3 bases removed from V and 1 base from J, the gap between germline ends came to 6 bases. Germline assignment: CDR1 SGHAT and CDR2 FQDESV (reference sequence). The DNA of the CDR3 is TGTGCCAGCAGCTTGAGAGGAACTAATGAAAAACTGTTTTTT. This encodes CASSLRGTNEKLFF.